The following is a T cell receptor (beta chain) sequence with its context. The data originate from a study of shared clonotypes between healthy human individuals. V was clipped by 7 bases and J by 4 bases; unmatched bases: 15. The germline V gene encodes CDR1 KGHSY and CDR2 FQNENV. The CDR3 consists of 17 residues. TCRdb keeps only in-frame clones here, not all; method: immunoSEQ multiplex PCR. The table lists around 1.4 million clones, 98% to 99% of them singletons. The receptor's source is a man aged 30-40 years in good health. The J gene is TRBJ2-4, the V gene TRBV16, with 8 bases identical to TRBD1. Sequences were obtained from naive CD4+ T cells sorted from blood. The subset denotes: CD45RA+ positively selected. CDR3 in amino acids: CASTPNQDRVRKNIQYF. CDR3 nucleotides: TGTGCCAGCACGCCCAATCAGGACAGGGTTCGGAAAAACATTCAGTACTTC.